This T cell receptor (beta chain) was identified during a study of T cell responses to AZD1222 COVID-19 vaccine. Trimming removed 5 bases at V and 4 bases at J, with 9 bases between. CDR1 is SEHNR, CDR2 FQNEAQ, per germline (reference sequence). The CDR3 loop spans 14 amino acids. TCRdb's table, derived via immunoSEQ multiplex PCR, lists solely in-frame clones and lacks some. This sample has 130,000 to 150,000 clones, with just under 95% found just once. Sequences were derived from peripheral blood, sampled on day 0 of AZD1222 vaccination. V is TRBV7-9 and J is TRBJ1-6; D possibly corresponds to TRBD1 (5 bases). The clonotype was recovered from an adult in good health. CDR3 region: CASSPGGYNSPLHF. The CDR3 DNA sequence: TGTGCCAGCAGCCCGGGGGGGTATAATTCACCCCTCCACTTT.